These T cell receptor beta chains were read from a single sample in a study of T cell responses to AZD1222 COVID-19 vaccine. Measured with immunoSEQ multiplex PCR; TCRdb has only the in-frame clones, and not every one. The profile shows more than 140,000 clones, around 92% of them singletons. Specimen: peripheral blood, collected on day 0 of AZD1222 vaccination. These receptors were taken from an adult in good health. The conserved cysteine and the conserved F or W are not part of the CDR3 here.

AASRGHGSPLH | TRBJ1-6 | TRBV6-5
ASSVDGLSYEQY | TRBJ2-7 | TRBV9
ASSLGRGPPGELF | TRBJ2-2 | TRBV7-6
ASSSSGGYGYT | TRBJ1-2 | TRBV7-9
ASSRFTGEEQY | TRBJ2-7 | TRBV7-3
ASSLGPPVGEQY | TRBJ2-7 | TRBV5-1
ASSLRGSGYT | TRBJ1-2 | TRBV6-2/TRBV6-3
ASSVLQGANEKLF | TRBJ1-4 | TRBV5-1
ASSQRTSGGYEQY | TRBJ2-7 | TRBV4-1
ASSISGRETGELF | TRBJ2-2 | TRBV7-3
SVEGVQKGTDTQY | TRBJ2-3 | TRBV29-1
ASSFGTSITEQY | TRBJ2-7 | TRBV7-8
ASTQQGAGQPQH | TRBJ1-5 | TRBV2
ASSYQTGLETQY | TRBJ2-5 | TRBV28
ASSQGPGARGLGYTDTQY | TRBJ2-3 | TRBV3-1/TRBV3-2
ASSSDFLAGLPYGTDTQY | TRBJ2-3 | TRBV6-2/TRBV6-3
ASSERGDTGELF | TRBJ2-2 | TRBV6-1
ASSYGTVNSPLH | TRBJ1-6 | TRBV7-2
ASSQDRSTNEKLF | TRBJ1-4 | TRBV4-2
ASSPHGQGTAYEQY | TRBJ2-7 | TRBV3-1/TRBV3-2
ASSFGRLAPETQY | TRBJ2-5 | TRBV5-6
ASSQGTGAPNQPQH | TRBJ1-5 | TRBV4-1
ASSQGGPTLPGNTIY | TRBJ1-3 | TRBV3-1/TRBV3-2
ASSLVGLAQMAETQY | TRBJ2-5 | TRBV5-8
ASSPTLMSPPYGYT | TRBJ1-2 | TRBV9
ASGSPDRANTEAF | TRBJ1-1 | TRBV12-5
ASSQEGWGGSGYT | TRBJ1-2 | TRBV3-1/TRBV3-2
ASSLSSVSYNSPLH | TRBJ1-6 | TRBV27
ASSAYRGNTIY | TRBJ1-3 | TRBV11-1
ASSWDRGTNEKLF | TRBJ1-4 | TRBV6-5
ASGLVRDRESNQPQH | TRBJ1-5 | TRBV12-5
ASSLGPPGGFYNEQF | TRBJ2-1 | TRBV7-6